Given below is one T cell receptor beta chain in context. The clone's antigen remains unknown. Qualities for individual bases were not recorded, and no much larger clone is one base off. In this study, sorted CD4+ and CD8+ T cells from the blood of healthy subjects and of severe aplastic anemia patients had their TCR repertoires deep-sequenced. Ficoll-Paque density gradient centrifugation was used to isolate peripheral blood mononuclear cells. Before DNA was extracted, CD4+ and CD8+ T cells were sorted using either FACS or magnetic beads. This record comes from a study of CD8+CD57+ T cells in acquired aplastic anemia (dated 2018 in TCRdb). Turning to the overall study: DNA extracted from sorted CD4+ and CD8+ cells had a mean of roughly 3.4 ug, with a range of roughly 0.19 to 27.4 ug. Healthy donor samples averaged approximately 10 million reads for CD4+ and fewer than 12 million for CD8+ cells. Results the study describes overall, beyond this receptor: CD8+ Simpson's diversity did not differ significantly between patients and healthy controls (P=0.060). Twenty-nine CD8+ CDR3 sequences were found to be shared between patients and controls, but these sequences appeared to be highly expressed in patients and within the immunodominant clones of the patients.

Genomic DNA served as template for TCR beta VDJ combination and CDR3 sequence profiling. An Illumina HiSeq 2000 was the platform used for TCR repertoire sequencing. Per the source publication's procedure: Repertoire assessment relied on Simpson's diversity index, CDR3 size and DJ length profiles, and TRBV/TRBJ rearrangement plots. The most abundant DNA sequence in the deep sequencing data was defined as the immunodominant clone. CDR3 amino acid sequences were checked for sharing across subjects and were also compared against the VDJdb database and published repertoires. TCRdb cleaned the public reads at Q25 with fastp, built clones with MiXCR and kept in-frame beta chains. Rows merge per CDR3 protein into single entries with the most common DNA and genes. Clone size and V and J calls follow TCRdb, not the original study. Across this sample there are about 42,000 distinct CDR3 sequences, with 68% seen only once. Around 22% of the sample lies in the top ten.

Trimming costs V 4 bases and J 7 bases, and their ends lie 14 bases apart. Its CDR3 holds 14 amino acids, cysteine through phenylalanine. The DNA shown is the 42-base CDR3, in frame from base 1. Reading the germline V gene gives CDR1 SNHLY and CDR2 FYNNEI. This receptor was identified in a human donor in good health, serving as a control. Material for sequencing was sorted CD4+, CD8+, or CD8+CD57+ T cells (not recorded which) from PBMCs. The V and J segments used are TRBV2 and TRBJ2-1, with the identity of the D gene unclear. The DNA reads as follows: TGTGCCAGCAGTGGGCCATGGGCCTCAAATGAGCAGTTCTTC. The translation is CASSGPWASNEQFF.